This TCR beta chain was observed in a study of prognosis after radiotherapy for stage I lung cancer. Looking at the study overall: Each patient with non-small cell lung cancer was deemed medically inoperable. Overall study findings and caveats: Stereotactic body radiation therapy was followed by a fall in unique TCR clone counts, with a median of approximately 10,000 versus 7,000. For the expanded TCR clones, whether they were tumor-specific was not determined.

CDR1 DFQATT and CDR2 SNEGSKA come from the germline V gene (reference sequence). There are 12 residues in the CDR3. The authors drew around 6 milliliters of peripheral blood at each of two time points. The genomic DNA TCR beta CDR3 region underwent two rounds of multiplex PCR. First-round PCR, the initial amplification, used primers specific to each TRBV and TRBJ gene. MiXCR was run by TCRdb on the multiplex PCR reads, yielding one entry per CDR3 protein. The profile shows about 35,000 distinct CDR3 sequences, around a third of them singletons. A note on this clonotype: What it binds is not known. A read error may produce the germline difference seen at one junction end.

The clonotype was recovered from a donor aged 50 or older with non-small cell lung cancer. The J gene is TRBJ2-3, the V gene TRBV20-1; no firm D call. The input for sequencing was PBMCs, taken before or after stereotactic body radiation therapy (not recorded which). This chain's CDR3 is CSAPRCTDMQYF. The CDR3 DNA reads TGCAGTGCACCGCGGTGCACAGATATGCAGTATTTT.